This entry is about one T cell receptor (beta chain). What it binds is unknown. Described time point: baseline, week 1 (first vaccination visit). Treatment defined: pre-vaccination baseline after standard-of-care therapy. Libraries were prepared by immunoSEQ multiplex PCR; TCRdb keeps only in-frame clonotypes and omits some of them. The sample yields 20,000 to 25,000 clones, 90% to 95% seen once. This specimen comes from a study of a mutant IDH1 vaccine in newly diagnosed glioma. About the study: Patients previously underwent radiotherapy, temozolomide, or both, and most underwent both. Study outcomes and limitations: A vaccine-induced immune response developed in about 93% of the patients.

The TCR originated in a middle-aged man with glioma. Sequenced here: PBMCs, sampled from a glioma patient treated with radiotherapy, temozolomide or both.

In DNA, the CDR3 is TGTGCCAGTAGTATCCCCAGGACAGGCAACTATGGCTACACCTTC. It is translated as CASSIPRTGNYGYTF. This chain links TRBV19 with TRBJ1-2, with TRBD1 matching 7 bases. The CDR3 runs 15 residues. Germline CDR1 reads LNHDA; CDR2 reads SQIVND (reference sequence). Unmatched junction bases numbered 6, after V lost 3 bases and J lost 2 bases. The full variable domain, rest sourced from reference TRBV19 and TRBJ1-2, is DGGITQSPKYLFRKEGQNVTLSCEQNLNHDAMYWYRQDPGQGLRLIYYSQIVNDFQKGDIAEGYSVSREKKESFPLTVTSAQKNPTAFYLCASSIPRTGNYGYTFGSGTRLTVV.